The rows below give T cell receptor beta chains drawn from one sample of a study of cytomegalovirus exposure and HLA in healthy donors. Clones were read by immunoSEQ multiplex PCR, and TCRdb kept only the in-frame ones, dropping some. The top ten hold approximately 1.5% of the sample, which has 200,000 to 250,000 clones, approximately 80% seen once. The sequenced material came from PBMCs. The receptors stem from a man aged 50-60 years in good health and CMV-seronegative. CDR3s include the opening cysteine and the closing phenylalanine or tryptophan. D genes are given only for firm matches. Size values are once, few and many counts, or a class for expanded clones, and some rows have none.

D gene	CDR3 length	V gene	J gene	clone size	CDR3 DNA	CDR3 protein
TRBD1	15	TRBV28	TRBJ2-7	-	TGTGCCAGCAGTTTATTATCGGACAGGGGAGGTGAGCAGTACTTC	CASSLLSDRGGEQYF
TRBD1	16	TRBV5-5	TRBJ1-4	-	TGTGCCAGCAGCTTGGCATCGGGACAGGGGTTGGAAAAACTGTTTTTT	CASSLASGQGLEKLFF
TRBD1	16	TRBV19	TRBJ1-1	-	TGTGCCAGTAGTATTCTGGGGACAGGGCTGGGCACTGAAGCTTTCTTT	CASSILGTGLGTEAFF
TRBD1	14	TRBV5-1	TRBJ1-1	-	TGCGCCAGCAGCTCCCCGACAGGGAGCACTGAAGCTTTCTTT	CASSSPTGSTEAFF
TRBD2	14	TRBV27	TRBJ2-7	once	TGTGCCAGCAGGACTAGCGGGGGGGGAAACGAGCAGTACTTC	CASRTSGGGNEQYF
-	14	TRBV5-1	TRBJ1-2	-	TGCGCCAGCAGCTTGGGACAGATGCTCTATGGCTACACCTTC	CASSLGQMLYGYTF
TRBD2	15	TRBV6-1	TRBJ2-2	-	TGTGCCAGCAGCCCGGGACTAGTGACCACCGGGGAGCTGTTTTTT	CASSPGLVTTGELFF
-	12	TRBV30	TRBJ1-3	few	TGTGCCTGGAGTGGACAACCTGACACCATATATTTT	CAWSGQPDTIYF
-	18	TRBV29-1	TRBJ2-7	-	TGCAGCGTCGCCCCCGGGACAAAATTCCCAGGAAGGCCCTACGAGCAGTACTTC	CSVAPGTKFPGRPYEQYF
-	15	TRBV4-2	TRBJ2-5	once	TGTGCCAGCAGCCAAGGGGGAGAGGTAGAGGAGACCCAGTACTTC	CASSQGGEVEETQYF
-	14	TRBV19	TRBJ1-1	-	TGTGCCAGTAGTACCGACAGAGGGAACACTGAAGCTTTCTTT	CASSTDRGNTEAFF
TRBD1	14	TRBV7-9	TRBJ2-7	-	TGTGCCAGCAGCCAAGGGACAGGGCCCTTGGAGCAGCACTTC	CASSQGTGPLEQHF
TRBD2	16	TRBV6-5	TRBJ2-2	-	TGTGCCAGCAGTTCAGGACTAGCGGGAGTCACCGGGGAGCTGTTTTTT	CASSSGLAGVTGELFF